These 3 T cell receptor beta chains came from one sample sequenced in a study of blood T cell repertoires in COVID-19. TCRdb's table, derived via immunoSEQ multiplex PCR, lists solely in-frame clones and lacks some. The sample lists 100,000 or so clones, 80% to 95% seen once, with more than 0.85% in the top ten. The specimen was peripheral blood. The source of these receptors is a man aged 55 to 70 with acute or convalescent COVID-19.

This clone was seen once. V is TRBV3-1 (or the pseudogene TRBV3-2) and J is TRBJ2-3; D uncertain. CDR1 is LGHDT and CDR2 is YNNKEL in the germline V gene (reference sequence). The CDR3 has 14 residues. V lost 0 bases to trimming and J lost 9 bases, with 13 bases between them. The CDR3, as DNA: TGTGCCAGCAGCCAAGAGGTTCCAGTGACAACGCAGTATTTT. It codes for CASSQEVPVTTQYF.

This chain joins TRBV6-7 and TRBJ2-5; possible D gene TRBD1, 5 bases. TRBV6-7 is an ORF for which the function is uncertain. V lost 0 bases and J lost 1, with 15 bases in between. The CDR3 contains 17 residues. For the CDR3, the DNA is TGTGCCAGCAGTTACTCCAGGCAGGGTAATTTCCAAGAGACCCAGTACTTC. Its translation: CASSYSRQGNFQETQYF.

The rearrangement links TRBV6-5 to TRBJ1-2; 7 positions match TRBD1. V lost 7 bases and J lost 4; bases outside the gene matches: 12. Looked up from germline, CDR1 is MNHEY and CDR2 is SVGAGI. The CDR3 loop spans 15 amino acids. The CDR3 is CASTGGAAGSYGYTF. CDR3 nucleotides: TGTGCCAGCACAGGGGGAGCTGCAGGGTCCTATGGCTACACCTTC.